A single sample gave rise to the 20 T cell receptor beta chains below, sequenced in a study of cytomegalovirus exposure and HLA in healthy donors. It was with 60 Vbeta and 13 Jbeta primers that the PCR ran. The table came from immunoSEQ multiplex PCR; TCRdb's copy has only in-frame clones and leaves some out. The sample carries over 100,000 clones, approximately 70% recorded once. Material: PBMCs. The receptors originated from a woman in her twenties or thirties in good health and CMV-seronegative.

This clone came up once. The chain joins TRBV6-5 to TRBJ1-1; 10 bases match TRBD1. J lost 4 bases, V lost 6 bases, and 5 bases had no gene match. Per germline, CDR1 MNHEY and CDR2 SVGAGI. The length of the CDR3 is 14 residues. CDR3 loop: CASRVRQGATEAFF. In DNA, the CDR3 is TGTGCCAGCAGGGTTAGACAGGGGGCCACTGAAGCTTTCTTT.

The chain carries TRBV4-1 and TRBJ1-1; a possible D gene is TRBD1 (5 bases). Germline CDR1 MGHRA, CDR2 YSYEKL. The CDR3 runs to 17 residues. Trimming stripped 0 bases from V and 0 bases from J, with 14 bases between. CDR3 coding DNA: TGCGCCAGCAGCCAAGATTACCCGACAGTGATGAACACTGAAGCTTTCTTT. It codes for CASSQDYPTVMNTEAFF.

This chain links TRBV13 with TRBJ2-7, with 9 nucleotides matching TRBD1. The CDR3 loop spans 14 amino acids. V lost 8 bases, J lost 3 bases, and 8 bases stayed unmatched. CDR1 is PRHDT and CDR2 is FYEKMQ in the germline V gene (reference sequence). CDR3 DNA sequence: TGTGCCAGCGGGCCGGGACAGGGTATCTACGAGCAGTACTTC. Residues: CASGPGQGIYEQYF. Complete variable domain (other parts from reference TRBV13 and TRBJ2-7): AAGVIQSPRHLIKEKRETATLKCYPIPRHDTVYWYQQGPGQDPQFLISFYEKMQSDKGSIPDRFSAQQFSDYHSELNMSSLELGDSALYFCASGPGQGIYEQYFGPGTRLTVT.

The rearrangement uses TRBV5-5 and TRBJ1-2; 7 nucleotides line up with TRBD1. Germline V gene sequence: CDR1 SGHKS, CDR2 YYEKEE (reference sequence). Losses at the gene ends were 3 bases for V and 7 bases for J; bases not matched to a gene: 9. The CDR3 is 14 residues long. Written as DNA, the CDR3 is TGTGCCAGCAGCTCCACAGGGGACTCGGGTGGCTACACCTTC. Its protein is CASSSTGDSGGYTF.

This chain uses TRBV6-5 with TRBJ1-1, with D possibly matching TRBD1 (5 bases). CDR1 is MNHEY and CDR2 is SVGAGI in the germline V gene. V was cut by 6 bases and J by 1 base, with 12 bases left in between. There are 14 residues in the CDR3. Written as DNA, the CDR3 is TGTGCCAGCAGCCGAGCCGACAGGAACACTGAAGCTTTCTTT. Translating gives CASSRADRNTEAFF.

The gene calls are TRBV5-1 and TRBJ2-7; 8 bases line up with TRBD1. The V and J ends lost 6 bases and 2 bases, in that order; junction bases with no gene match: 4. The CDR3 is 13 amino acids. Germline V gene lookup returns CDR1 SGHRS and CDR2 YFSETQ. CDR3 amino acids: CASKETGAYEQYF. The CDR3 DNA follows: TGCGCCAGCAAAGAGACAGGGGCCTACGAGCAGTACTTC.

This clone was found a few times. The chain recombines TRBV11-2 with TRBJ1-1; 10 nucleotides agree with TRBD1. This CDR3 is 15 amino acids long. V was clipped by 3 bases and J by 5 bases; unmatched bases: 6. Germline V gene lookup returns CDR1 SGHAT and CDR2 FQNNGV. CDR3 coding DNA: TGTGCCAGCAGCTTCGGGACAGGGGAGGGGACTGAAGCTTTCTTT. This codes for CASSFGTGEGTEAFF.

The chain joins TRBV6-1 to TRBJ2-2; tentatively, D is TRBD1 (6 bases). CDR1 and CDR2 (germline): MNHNS, SASEGT. CDR3 size: 15 residues. The V and J ends lost 11 bases and 0 bases respectively, with 16 bases between them. CDR3 protein: CAGHPDRSNTGELFF. CDR3 in DNA: TGTGCCGGCCACCCGGACAGATCGAACACCGGGGAGCTGTTTTTT.

The J gene is TRBJ2-7, the V gene TRBV6-1; D is uncertain. The CDR3 length is 13 residues. V was pared by 0 bases and J by 6 bases, with 9 bases between. CDR1 is MNHNS, CDR2 SASEGT, per germline. Written as DNA, the CDR3 is TGTGCCAGCAGTGAAGCGGTTGACACCGAGCAGTACTTC. Translating it yields CASSEAVDTEQYF.

This clone has a single count. The rearrangement joins TRBV7-9 to TRBJ1-6; 7 positions match TRBD1. The CDR3 consists of 14 residues. Per germline, CDR1 SEHNR and CDR2 FQNEAQ (reference sequence). The junction had 3 bases not matched to a gene; V was cut back by 0 bases and J by 10 bases. CDR3: CASSLALQGSPLHF. The CDR3, as DNA: TGTGCCAGCAGCTTAGCATTACAGGGGTCACCCCTCCACTTT.

The CDR3 loop reads CASSSGQGLGQPQHF. The DNA for the CDR3 is TGTGCCAGCAGCAGCGGACAGGGGCTAGGGCAGCCCCAGCATTTT. The chain combines TRBV7-9 with TRBJ1-5; 9 bases are a match to TRBD1. The germline V gene encodes CDR1 SEHNR and CDR2 FQNEAQ (reference sequence). J lost 7 bases, V lost 5 bases, and 9 bases had no gene match. This CDR3 spans 15 amino acids.

The chain has TRBV5-1 and TRBJ1-1; D gene uncertain. This CDR3 spans 15 amino acids. With 5 bases removed from V and 1 base from J, the gap between germline ends came to 15 bases. Germline V CDR1 and CDR2: SGHRS, YFSETQ. This chain's CDR3 is CASRSTEVGNTEAFF. The CDR3 nucleotides are TGCGCCAGCAGATCGACGGAGGTTGGGAACACTGAAGCTTTCTTT.

The genes are TRBV30 and TRBJ1-2; perhaps TRBD1 as D (5 bases). The CDR3 has 15 residues. The germline V and J ends were trimmed by 7 bases and 12 bases, with 30 bases remaining between them. The germline CDR1 and CDR2 sequences are GTSNPN and SVGIG (reference sequence). The CDR3 nucleotides read TGTGCCTACGAGCTTGGGGGGAGACGGGGGAAAGGCCACACCTTC. Translating it yields CAYELGGRRGKGHTF. The complete variable domain, with remaining parts taken from reference TRBV30 and TRBJ1-2, reads SQTIHQWPATLVQPVGSPLSLECTVEGTSNPNLYWYRQAAGRGLQLLFYSVGIGQISSEVPQNLSASRPQDRQFILSSKKLLLSDSGFYLCAYELGGRRGKGHTFGSGTRLTVV.

This sequence joins TRBV5-1 and TRBJ1-1, with 7 bases lining up with TRBD1. The germline V gene has CDR1 SGHRS and CDR2 YFSETQ. CDR3 length equals 16 residues. V was clipped by 4 bases and J by 1 base; unmatched bases: 10. CDR3 bases: TGCGCCAGCAGCCACGGGACAGTGGTTCGGAACACTGAAGCTTTCTTT. The encoded protein is CASSHGTVVRNTEAFF.

In this sample, this clone turned up a few times. The rearrangement links TRBV7-9 to TRBJ1-1; D may be TRBD1 (5 bases). There are 15 residues in the CDR3. Germline V lookup: CDR1 SEHNR, CDR2 FQNEAQ (reference sequence). The V and J ends lost 3 bases and 0 bases respectively, with 11 bases between them. CDR3 DNA: TGTGCCAGCAGCTTCGGGGGGAGCATGAACACTGAAGCTTTCTTT. It yields the protein CASSFGGSMNTEAFF.

This chain uses TRBV6-1 with TRBJ1-1, with 9 bases matching TRBD1. V dropped 6 bases and J dropped 10; count of bases not matched to a gene: 3. Germline V gives CDR1 MNHNS, CDR2 SASEGT. The CDR3 has 11 amino acids. CDR3 residues: CASRAQGAAFF. The CDR3 DNA reads TGTGCCAGCAGAGCACAGGGGGCAGCTTTCTTT.

The V call is TRBV28, the J call TRBJ1-1; D possibly corresponds to TRBD1 (6 bases). Germline V gene data show CDR1 as MDHEN and CDR2 as SYDVKM. This CDR3 has 12 residues. Trimming pared 5 bases from V and 10 bases from J, leaving 14 bases between. The DNA for the CDR3 is TGTGCCAGCAGTATCCAGACAGGAGGAGCTTTCTTT. This encodes CASSIQTGGAFF.

The CDR3 DNA is TGTGCCTGGAGTGCGGACAGGGGTGAAGCTTTCTTT. This encodes CAWSADRGEAFF. This chain joins TRBV30 and TRBJ1-1; 9 bases align to TRBD1. J lost 7 bases, V lost 1 base, and 1 base had no gene match. Looked up from germline, CDR1 is GTSNPN and CDR2 is SVGIG (reference sequence). The CDR3 contains 12 residues.

The chain employs TRBV2 and TRBJ1-2; 7 bases are shared with TRBD1. The CDR3 extends over 13 amino acids. The junction had 5 bases not matched to a gene; V was cut back by 4 bases and J by 6 bases. The germline CDR1 and CDR2 sequences are SNHLY and FYNNEI. CDR3 DNA sequence: TGTGCCAGCAGTGTCGAACAGGGGAATGGCTACACCTTC. Translating it yields CASSVEQGNGYTF.

This clone is a singleton in its sample. The rearrangement joins TRBV27 to TRBJ1-2, with a tentative D call TRBD1 (6 bases). The germline V gene has CDR1 MNHEY and CDR2 SMNVEV (reference sequence). With 3 bases removed from V and 6 bases from J, the gap between germline ends came to 23 bases. CDR3 size: 17 residues. This CDR3 is CASSLAAGVVGIDGYTF. As DNA, the CDR3 is TGTGCCAGCAGTTTGGCGGCAGGGGTTGTTGGGATTGATGGCTACACCTTC.